A single sample is the source of the 14 T cell receptor beta chains below, sequenced in a study of cytomegalovirus exposure and HLA in healthy donors. Some clones are missing from TCRdb's copy, which holds only in-frame ones; the method was immunoSEQ multiplex PCR. The table lists more than 150,000 clones, approximately 80% of them singletons. The sample was PBMCs. Receptors were obtained from a man between 18 and 29 years old in good health and CMV-seropositive.

The J gene is TRBJ2-7, the V gene TRBV29-1; 7 positions match TRBD1. CDR3 size: 15 residues. J gave up 0 bases and V 0 bases, and 5 bases lay outside the gene matches. CDR1 and CDR2 (germline): SQVTM, ANQGSEA. The CDR3 spells CSVEDGRGSSYEQYF. DNA of the CDR3: TGCAGCGTTGAAGACGGCAGGGGGAGCTCCTACGAGCAGTACTTC.

The chain couples TRBV9 to TRBJ2-7; 13 bases agree with TRBD2. The CDR3 covers 17 residues. The V gene end was trimmed by 0 bases and the J gene end by 0 bases; junction bases not matched to a gene: 3. The germline CDR1 and CDR2 sequences are SGDLS and YYNGEE. CDR3 protein: CASSVGTSGRFSYEQYF. The CDR3 bases are TGTGCCAGCAGCGTAGGGACTAGCGGGAGATTCTCCTACGAGCAGTACTTC.

The chain employs TRBV6-5 and TRBJ2-7; 7 bases align to TRBD1. The CDR3 has 13 residues. Per the germline V gene, CDR1 is MNHEY and CDR2 is SVGAGI. The V and J ends lost 5 bases and 3 bases, in that order; junction bases with no gene match: 4. This CDR3 is CASSMGTVYEQYF. CDR3 in DNA: TGTGCCAGCAGTATGGGGACAGTCTACGAGCAGTACTTC.

The rearrangement joins TRBV15 to TRBJ2-2; TRBD1 agrees at 7 bases. Germline CDR1 is LNHNV and CDR2 is YYDKDF (reference sequence). V lost 6 bases, J lost 5 bases, and 9 bases stayed unmatched. CDR3 length: 15 residues. The CDR3 region has the DNA TGTGCCACCAGGGACACCAGGGGGAAAACCGGGGAGCTGTTTTTT. Residues: CATRDTRGKTGELFF. The variable domain in full, completed from reference TRBV15 and TRBJ2-2, reads DAMVIQNPRYQVTQFGKPVTLSCSQTLNHNVMYWYQQKSSQAPKLLFHYYDKDFNNEADTPDNFQSRRPNTSFCFLDIRSPGLGDTAMYLCATRDTRGKTGELFFGEGSRLTVL.

The chain combines TRBV4-1 with TRBJ2-7; 7 bases match TRBD1. Germline V gene data show CDR1 as MGHRA and CDR2 as YSYEKL. V lost 2 bases and J lost 4; bases outside the gene matches: 11. CDR3 length: 16 residues. Here the CDR3 reads CASSQLSRDRGYEQYF. In DNA, the CDR3 is TGCGCCAGCAGCCAACTGTCTCGGGACAGAGGATACGAGCAGTACTTC.

The J gene is TRBJ2-2, the V gene TRBV6-6, with a tentative D call TRBD1 (5 bases). V lost 0 bases to trimming and J lost 2 bases, with 7 bases between them. Germline CDR1 and CDR2: MNHNY and SVGAGI (reference sequence). This CDR3 is built from 15 residues. The CDR3 region has the DNA TGTGCCAGCAGTTACTCGCAGGGTAACACCGGGGAGCTGTTTTTT. It specifies CASSYSQGNTGELFF.

This clone was counted only a few times. The CDR3 protein is CSVSVRGGNTGELFF. DNA for the CDR3: TGCAGCGTTAGTGTTCGGGGGGGGAACACCGGGGAGCTGTTTTTT. The chain joins TRBV29-1 to TRBJ2-2; TRBD2 matches at 8 bases. Germline V gene data show CDR1 as SQVTM and CDR2 as ANQGSEA. The ends lost 5 bases at V and 1 base at J; junction bases unmatched: 6. CDR3 length: 15 amino acids.

V and J are TRBV2 and TRBJ1-2, with TRBD1 as a possible D gene (5 bases). This CDR3 is built from 13 residues. V lost 4 bases, J lost 7 bases, and 13 bases lay in between. Per germline, CDR1 SNHLY and CDR2 FYNNEI. CDR3 bases: TGTGCCAGCAGTGCTGGGGCGCCGGGTGGCTACACCTTC. Residues: CASSAGAPGGYTF.

In its sample, this clone was seen once. The chain links TRBV7-2 to TRBJ2-5, with TRBD2 identical over 9 bases. V trimming: 2 bases; J trimming: 7 bases; junction bases outside the gene matches: 5. The CDR3 has 14 residues. Germline V lookup: CDR1 SGHTA, CDR2 FQGNSA. The CDR3, as DNA: TGTGCCAGCAGCTTAACAGCGGGAGGCGGGACCCAGTACTTC. This sequence encodes CASSLTAGGGTQYF.

V and J are TRBV28 and TRBJ2-1; weak D call: TRBD1 (5 bases). Germline V lookup: CDR1 MDHEN, CDR2 SYDVKM. This CDR3 has 13 amino acids. Trimming left V 2 bases short and J 9 bases short, with 11 bases between. The DNA of the CDR3 is TGTGCCAGCAGTTTAGGACACATTGGTGAGCAGTTCTTC. Translating it yields CASSLGHIGEQFF. Full variable domain (missing parts from reference TRBV28 and TRBJ2-1): DVKVTQSSRYLVKRTGEKVFLECVQDMDHENMFWYRQDPGLGLRLIYFSYDVKMKEKGDIPEGYSVSREKKERFSLILESASTNQTSMYLCASSLGHIGEQFFGPGTRLTVL.

The gene calls are TRBV28 and TRBJ2-7; D possibly corresponds to TRBD1 (6 bases). This CDR3 has 15 residues. Deletions cut 7 bases from V and 4 bases from J, with 20 bases between. The germline V gene encodes CDR1 MDHEN and CDR2 SYDVKM. CDR3 in DNA: TGTGCCAGCACCAAGAGGGCTGGGGGCCTTTACGAGCAGTACTTC. Its translation: CASTKRAGGLYEQYF.

This clone showed up just a few times. This sequence joins TRBV6-6 and TRBJ2-4; a possible D gene is TRBD2 (5 bases). The ends were cut back, 0 bases at V and 3 bases at J, with 12 bases in the middle. This CDR3 is 16 amino acids long. Germline V gene lookup returns CDR1 MNHNY and CDR2 SVGAGI (reference sequence). CDR3 loop: CASSYSNAGLKNIQYF. The CDR3 nucleotides read TGTGCCAGCAGTTACTCGAACGCGGGCCTCAAAAACATTCAGTACTTC.

There are a few counts of this clone. The sample contains more than one DNA sequence encoding this CDR3. This chain connects TRBV9 to TRBJ2-5; 10 bases align to TRBD2. The CDR3 length is 15 residues. The V segment lost 0 bases and the J segment 2 bases; nucleotides outside the gene matches: 1. Germline V gives CDR1 SGDLS, CDR2 YYNGEE. CDR3: CASSVGTSGQETQYF. The CDR3 region has the DNA TGTGCCAGCAGCGTAGGGACTAGCGGACAAGAGACCCAGTACTTC. Full variable domain (outside the CDR3, taken from reference TRBV9 and TRBJ2-5): DSGVTQTPKHLITATGQRVTLRCSPRSGDLSVYWYQQSLDQGLQFLIQYYNGEERAKGNILERFSAQQFPDLHSELNLSSLELGDSALYFCASSVGTSGQETQYFGPGTRLLVL.

The genes are TRBV5-1 and TRBJ1-5; TRBD1 matches 9 bases. Germline V lookup: CDR1 SGHRS, CDR2 YFSETQ. V was pared by 0 bases and J by 0 bases, with 7 bases of the junction left unmatched. The CDR3 totals 18 residues. For the CDR3, the DNA is TGCGCCAGCAGCTTGGACAGGGGGCAGGAGTATAGCAATCAGCCCCAGCATTTT. Translation: CASSLDRGQEYSNQPQHF. Based on the CDR3 plus reference TRBV5-1 and TRBJ1-5, the full variable domain is KAGVTQTPRYLIKTRGQQVTLSCSPISGHRSVSWYQQTPGQGLQFLFEYFSETQRNKGNFPGRFSGRQFSNSRSEMNVSTLELGDSALYLCASSLDRGQEYSNQPQHFGDGTRLSIL.